This T cell receptor beta chain was retrieved from a study of Graves' ophthalmopathy and Graves' hyperthyroidism. PBMCs were density-gradient isolated from roughly 9.5 ml fresh blood. This clonotype was seen only once. This may stem from a read error, because a much larger clone lies one nucleotide away. As the template, RNA transcripts were used to amplify TCR beta CDR3 regions. First-round RT-PCR with HTBI primers preceded a second-round multiplex PCR. TCRdb reprocessed the multiplex PCR reads via MiXCR and lists one record per CDR3 protein. The sample holds almost 750,000 distinct CDR3 sequences, roughly 40% seen once. CDR1 is SNHLY, CDR2 FYNNEI, per germline. V shed 2 bases and J shed 12 bases, with 19 bases lying between them. CDR3 size: 14 residues.

The sequenced sample consisted of peripheral blood. The chain joins TRBV2 to TRBJ1-1, with D maybe TRBD1 (5 bases). The TCR originated in an adult man with Graves' ophthalmopathy. The CDR3 DNA reads TGTGCCAGCAGTGAAATGGCAGGGACTCCTAGGACTTTCTTT. As protein: CASSEMAGTPRTFF.